These 21 T cell receptor beta chains were all obtained from the same sample, sequenced in a study of OX40 agonist ivuxolimab in advanced cancers. Method: immunoSEQ multiplex PCR; TCRdb's copy keeps in-frame clones and lacks some. The sample holds tens of thousands of clones, 70% to 90% seen once. Sample: CD4+ or CD8+ T cells sorted from blood, taken in a trial of the OX40 agonist ivuxolimab. The receptor source for this set is an adult with an advanced solid tumor such as melanoma, head and neck, liver or kidney cancer.

This rearrangement joins TRBV30 to TRBJ1-1; D not resolved. The germline V and J ends were trimmed by 7 bases and 7 bases, with 19 bases remaining between them. Germline V gene data show CDR1 as GTSNPN and CDR2 as SVGIG (reference sequence). This CDR3 comprises 13 residues. DNA of the CDR3: TGTGCCTACCCCAACCAACGGGGAGGTGAAGCTTTCTTT. Amino acid sequence: CAYPNQRGGEAFF. The entire variable domain, with the rest obtained from reference TRBV30 and TRBJ1-1, is as follows: SQTIHQWPATLVQPVGSPLSLECTVEGTSNPNLYWYRQAAGRGLQLLFYSVGIGQISSEVPQNLSASRPQDRQFILSSKKLLLSDSGFYLCAYPNQRGGEAFFGQGTRLTVV.

The chain combines TRBV4-1 with TRBJ2-7; 7 bases fit TRBD1. Per the germline V gene, CDR1 is MGHRA and CDR2 is YSYEKL. V was clipped by 3 bases and J by 2 bases; unmatched bases: 7. This CDR3 region has 15 residues. CDR3 sequence (DNA): TGCGCCAGCAGCCATGTAGACAGGGATGCCTACGAGCAGTACTTC. It is translated as CASSHVDRDAYEQYF.

The genes are TRBV19 and TRBJ2-7; D uncertain. Germline CDR1 LNHDA, CDR2 SQIVND (reference sequence). The V end lost 4 bases, the J end lost 7 bases, and 14 bases lay between the germline ends. This CDR3 region has 13 residues. DNA for the CDR3: TGTGCCAGTAGTAATTTTGCCCGGGCAGAGCAGTACTTC. As protein: CASSNFARAEQYF.

The chain recombines TRBV6-1 with TRBJ2-7; D gene uncertain. In germline, CDR1 is MNHNS, CDR2 SASEGT. Trimming removed 8 bases at V and 3 bases at J, with 14 bases between. The CDR3 has 13 amino acids. The CDR3 DNA follows: TGTGCCAGCCGTACGGCGGACCGCTACGAGCAGTACTTC. Amino acids: CASRTADRYEQYF.

The chain combines TRBV7-3 with TRBJ2-6; 7 bases match TRBD1. Germline CDR1 SGHTA, CDR2 FQGTGA. The CDR3 length is 17 residues. V gave up 5 bases and J gave up 2 bases; unmatched junction bases: 9. The CDR3 reads CASSPQGLVTGANVLTF. The CDR3 coding sequence is TGTGCCAGCAGCCCACAGGGGCTCGTCACTGGGGCCAACGTCCTGACTTTC.

V gene TRBV7-6 combines with J gene TRBJ2-1; 11 bases map to TRBD2. The CDR3 consists of 19 residues. In germline, CDR1 is SGHVS, CDR2 FNYEAQ. V shed 1 base, J shed 7 bases, and the junction held 15 bases outside the gene matches. In DNA form, the CDR3 reads TGTGCCAGCAGCTTAGAAACAATCCGACTAGCGGGATTGTTAAATGAGCAGTTCTTC. Residues: CASSLETIRLAGLLNEQFF.

The chain carries TRBV18 and TRBJ2-1; TRBD2 matches 11 bases. Trimming removed 5 bases from V and 1 base from J; junction bases left unmatched: 1. The CDR3 sequence is 15 residues long. Germline CDR1 KGHSH, CDR2 LQKENI. CDR3 DNA sequence: TGTGCCAGCTCATCTAGCGGGGGGTCCTACAATGAGCAGTTCTTC. This encodes CASSSSGGSYNEQFF.

This clone was detected a few times. This rearrangement joins TRBV9 to TRBJ1-5, with D uncertain. There are 12 residues in the CDR3. Germline lookup yields CDR1 SGDLS and CDR2 YYNGEE. V was clipped by 4 bases and J by 4 bases, with 6 bases between them. The CDR3 DNA sequence: TGTGCCAGCAGCCGCGAAAATCAGCCCCAGCATTTT. Its protein is CASSRENQPQHF. Supplemented by reference TRBV9 and TRBJ1-5, the full variable domain reads DSGVTQTPKHLITATGQRVTLRCSPRSGDLSVYWYQQSLDQGLQFLIQYYNGEERAKGNILERFSAQQFPDLHSELNLSSLELGDSALYFCASSRENQPQHFGDGTRLSIL.

V and J are TRBV28 and TRBJ2-1, with D perhaps TRBD2 (6 bases). The V gene's germline CDR1 is MDHEN and CDR2 SYDVKM. Trimming shortened V by 2 bases and J by 9 bases, and 17 bases separated the two germline ends. This CDR3 is built from 15 residues. CDR3: CASSLGLARGGEQFF. CDR3 bases: TGTGCCAGCAGTTTAGGGCTAGCCCGGGGAGGTGAGCAGTTCTTC. Looking up the rest from reference TRBV28 and TRBJ2-1 gives the full variable domain: DVKVTQSSRYLVKRTGEKVFLECVQDMDHENMFWYRQDPGLGLRLIYFSYDVKMKEKGDIPEGYSVSREKKERFSLILESASTNQTSMYLCASSLGLARGGEQFFGPGTRLTVL.

V usage is TRBV25-1 and J usage is TRBJ2-7; 12 bases map to TRBD2. The CDR3 consists of 14 residues. The junction had 5 bases not matched to a gene; V was cut back by 5 bases and J by 6 bases. CDR1 and CDR2 (germline): MGHDK, SYGVNS. CDR3 amino acids: CASSRTSGTGEQYF. The CDR3 nucleotides are TGTGCCAGCAGTAGGACTAGCGGGACCGGCGAGCAGTACTTC.

This chain uses TRBV5-4 with TRBJ2-3; TRBD1 matches at 7 bases. CDR1 and CDR2 from the germline V gene are SGHNT and YYREEE (reference sequence). The CDR3 covers 14 residues. V trimming: 5 bases; J trimming: 2 bases; junction bases outside the gene matches: 5. Here the CDR3 DNA reads TGTGCCAGCAGTCCGGACAGGTCCACAGATACGCAGTATTTT. This sequence encodes CASSPDRSTDTQYF.

V usage is TRBV5-1 and J usage is TRBJ2-3, with 7 bases lining up with TRBD1. Germline lookup yields CDR1 SGHRS and CDR2 YFSETQ. With V trimmed by 4 bases and J by 2 bases, 4 bases remained unmatched. This CDR3 has 14 residues. Written as DNA, the CDR3 is TGCGCCAGCAGCCAGGACAGGAACACAGATACGCAGTATTTT. The encoded protein is CASSQDRNTDTQYF.

The chain recombines TRBV15 with TRBJ1-6; no firm D call. Germline values: CDR1 LNHNV, CDR2 YYDKDF (reference sequence). The CDR3 consists of 18 residues. V lost 5 bases to trimming and J lost 0 bases, with 17 bases between them. CDR3 DNA: TGTGCCACCAGCCAGAGCCCCGATTCAAGCTCCTATAATTCACCCCTCCACTTT. This codes for CATSQSPDSSSYNSPLHF.

The chain recombines TRBV7-9 with TRBJ1-3, with 9 bases that match TRBD1. CDR1 SEHNR and CDR2 FQNEAQ come from the germline V gene (reference sequence). J gave up 4 bases and V 2 bases, and 6 bases lay outside the gene matches. This CDR3 comprises 16 residues. The CDR3 region is CASSLNRGLEGNTIYF. The CDR3 nucleotides are TGTGCCAGCAGCTTAAACAGGGGGCTCGAGGGAAACACCATATATTTT.

The chain combines TRBV7-9 with TRBJ2-3; D ambiguous. This CDR3 spans 12 amino acids. Trimming removed 1 base at V and 8 bases at J, with 7 bases between. Germline CDR1 reads SEHNR; CDR2 reads FQNEAQ (reference sequence). DNA for the CDR3: TGTGCCAGCAGCTTAGGACCCGGTACGCAGTATTTT. As protein: CASSLGPGTQYF.

This chain uses TRBV5-4 with TRBJ2-1; a weak D match, TRBD2 (5 bases). Trimming removed 0 bases from V and 4 bases from J, with 11 bases in between. This CDR3 contains 15 residues. Germline loops: CDR1 SGHNT, CDR2 YYREEE (reference sequence). The CDR3 DNA is TGTGCCAGCAGCTTGGCGGGATTCCCGTACAATGAGCAGTTCTTC. Translated: CASSLAGFPYNEQFF.

This clone was picked up one time. J is TRBJ2-3 and V is TRBV4-2; TRBD2 matches at 7 bases. Germline CDR1 LGHNA, CDR2 YNFKEQ. The CDR3 runs 18 residues. V dropped 2 bases and J dropped 3; count of bases not matched to a gene: 14. CDR3 nucleotide sequence: TGTGCCAGCAGCCAACCGGGACTACCCCTCTCGGCGACAGATACGCAGTATTTT. Amino acids: CASSQPGLPLSATDTQYF.

This chain links TRBV21-1 with TRBJ2-7; TRBD2, the D gene given by the table, was not confirmed from the DNA. TRBV21-1 is termed a pseudogene. The CDR3 has 12 amino acids. The CDR3 sequence: CASSKHGYEQYF. The CDR3 bases are TGTGCCAGCAGCAAACACGGCTACGAGCAGTACTTC.

This clone was counted only a few times. The V gene is TRBV6-5, the J gene TRBJ1-1, with D unresolved. V was cut by 2 bases and J by 1 base, with 8 bases left in between. The CDR3 sequence is 14 residues long. CDR1 is MNHEY and CDR2 is SVGAGI in the germline V gene. The chain's CDR3 is CASSYEHSNTEAFF. The CDR3 DNA follows: TGTGCCAGCAGTTACGAACACTCGAACACTGAAGCTTTCTTT.

The V and J genes are TRBV14 and TRBJ2-4; the D gene is possibly TRBD1 (7 bases). This CDR3 spans 16 amino acids. Germline CDR1 reads SGHDN; CDR2 reads FVKESK. V lost 5 bases to trimming and J lost 0 bases, with 14 bases between them. The DNA of the CDR3 is TGTGCCAGCAGCGCACAGGGGAGGCAAGCCAAAAACATTCAGTACTTC. The encoded protein is CASSAQGRQAKNIQYF. The entire variable domain, with the rest obtained from reference TRBV14 and TRBJ2-4, is as follows: EAGVTQFPSHSVIEKGQTVTLRCDPISGHDNLYWYRRVMGKEIKFLLHFVKESKQDESGMPNNRFLAERTGGTYSTLKVQPAELEDSGVYFCASSAQGRQAKNIQYFGAGTRLSVL.

The chain employs TRBV11-2 and TRBJ2-5; a weak D match, TRBD2 (6 bases). The end of the DNA is better explained by TRBJ2-7, so the J call may be wrong. The CDR3 runs to 13 residues. Germline assignment: CDR1 SGHAT and CDR2 FQNNGV. The CDR3 DNA reads as TGTGCCAGCAGCCTACAGACTAGCTACGAGCAGTACTTC. As protein: CASSLQTSYEQYF.